Listed below are T cell receptor beta chains from one sample, sequenced in a study of Ad26.COV2.S vaccination and SARS-CoV-2 variants. TCRdb's table, derived via immunoSEQ multiplex PCR, lists solely in-frame clones and lacks some. Of 350,000 to 500,000 clones in the sample, around 90% were seen once. Source: peripheral blood, taken in a trial of Ad26.COV2.S vaccine versus placebo. These receptors were taken from a person between 18 and 59 years old who received the Ad26.COV2.S COVID-19 vaccine or a placebo. Both conserved end residues are trimmed from each CDR3. A D gene is named only where the DNA matches it firmly.

TRBJ1-1,TRBV7-9,.,ASSPGGFTEAF
TRBJ1-6,TRBV5-1,.,ASSSGQLDSPLH
TRBJ1-2,TRBV6-5,.,ASSYSRTAPLYGYT
TRBJ2-7,TRBV19,TRBD1,ASSRTGGYEQY
TRBJ2-7,TRBV5-1,.,ASSFGPGTDSYEQY
TRBJ1-2,TRBV6-5,.,ASSYSAAYGYT
TRBJ1-1,TRBV2,.,ASSLQMNTEAF
TRBJ2-7,TRBV30,.,AWDRGYEQY
TRBJ1-1,TRBV5-4,TRBD1,ASYPGQGNTEAF
TRBJ2-7,TRBV5-4,TRBD2,ASSLGGGASYEQY
TRBJ2-7,TRBV29-1,TRBD2,SVEVPLAGYEQY
TRBJ2-7,TRBV27,.,ASSLLRTDYEQY
TRBJ2-7,TRBV4-1,TRBD1,ASSLSGQGLSYEQY
TRBJ2-2,TRBV3-1/TRBV3-2,.,ASSQDPGVGGELF
TRBJ2-7,TRBV11-2,.,ASSLELGTSYEQY
TRBJ2-1,TRBV9,.,ASSVALAGTAYNEQF
TRBJ2-7,TRBV24-1,.,ATSSGGSPEQY